This TCR beta chain is drawn from a study of blood T cell repertoires in COVID-19. Profiled with immunoSEQ multiplex PCR; TCRdb holds only in-frame clones, not every one. This table has about 58,000 clones, around nine tenths appearing once. Between the trimmed V and J ends, which lost 5 bases and 2 bases, there was a span of 11 bases. This CDR3 is built from 14 residues. Germline V gene data show CDR1 as MNHEY and CDR2 as SMNVEV (reference sequence). This clonotype was sampled from a woman aged 70-85 years with active COVID-19. The rearrangement links TRBV27 to TRBJ2-3; D is unresolved. Source material: peripheral blood. As DNA, the CDR3 is TGTGCCAGCAGTCCGGAAGAGGCCACAGATACGCAGTATTTT. Residues: CASSPEEATDTQYF.